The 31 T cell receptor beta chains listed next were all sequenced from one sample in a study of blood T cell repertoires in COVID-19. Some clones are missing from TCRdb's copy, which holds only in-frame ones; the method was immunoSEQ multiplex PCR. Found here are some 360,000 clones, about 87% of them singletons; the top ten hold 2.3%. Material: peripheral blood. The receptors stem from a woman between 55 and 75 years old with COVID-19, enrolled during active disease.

For the CDR3, the DNA is TGTGCCAGCATGCAGGGGTTTAGCTCTGGAAACACCATATATTTT. It is translated as CASMQGFSSGNTIYF. The J gene is TRBJ1-3, the V gene TRBV7-9; possibly TRBD1 for D (6 bases). CDR3 size: 15 residues. Germline V CDR1 and CDR2: SEHNR, FQNEAQ (reference sequence). V lost 7 bases, J lost 0 bases, and 13 bases lay in between.

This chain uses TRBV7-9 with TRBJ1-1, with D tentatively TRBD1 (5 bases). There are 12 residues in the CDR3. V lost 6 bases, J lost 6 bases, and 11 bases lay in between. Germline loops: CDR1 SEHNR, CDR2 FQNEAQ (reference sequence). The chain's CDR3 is CASSYGASEAFF. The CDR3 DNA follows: TGTGCCAGCAGTTATGGGGCCTCTGAAGCTTTCTTT.

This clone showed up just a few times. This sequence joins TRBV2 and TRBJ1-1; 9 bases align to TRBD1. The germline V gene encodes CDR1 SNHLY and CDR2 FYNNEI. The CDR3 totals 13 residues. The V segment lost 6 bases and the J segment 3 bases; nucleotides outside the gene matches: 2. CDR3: CASRDRGYTEAFF. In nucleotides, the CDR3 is TGTGCCAGCAGGGACAGGGGTTACACTGAAGCTTTCTTT. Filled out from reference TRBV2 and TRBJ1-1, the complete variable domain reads EPEVTQTPSHQVTQMGQEVILRCVPISNHLYFYWYRQILGQKVEFLVSFYNNEISEKSEIFDDQFSVERPDGSNFTLKIRSTKLEDSAMYFCASRDRGYTEAFFGQGTRLTVV.

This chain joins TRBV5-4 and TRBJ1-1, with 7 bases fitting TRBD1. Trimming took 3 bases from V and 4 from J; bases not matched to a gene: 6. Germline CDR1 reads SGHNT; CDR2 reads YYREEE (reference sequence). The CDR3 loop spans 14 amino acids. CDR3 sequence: CASSWDSQGTEAFF. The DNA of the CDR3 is TGTGCCAGCAGCTGGGACAGCCAGGGCACTGAAGCTTTCTTT.

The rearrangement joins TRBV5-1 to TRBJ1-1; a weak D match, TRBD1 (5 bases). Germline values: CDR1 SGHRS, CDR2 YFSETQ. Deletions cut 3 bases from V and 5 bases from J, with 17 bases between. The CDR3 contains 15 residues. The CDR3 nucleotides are TGCGCCAGCAGCTCCGGACAACCCAAAATGACTGAAGCTTTCTTT. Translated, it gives CASSSGQPKMTEAFF.

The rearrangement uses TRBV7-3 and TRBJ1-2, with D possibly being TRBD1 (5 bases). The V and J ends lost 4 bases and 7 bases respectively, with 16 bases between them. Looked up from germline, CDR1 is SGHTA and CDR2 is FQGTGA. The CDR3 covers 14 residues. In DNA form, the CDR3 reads TGTGCCAGCAGCTCCGCCGGAGGGGTTCGTGGCTACACCTTC. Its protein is CASSSAGGVRGYTF.

The CDR3 coding sequence is TGTGCCAGCAGCGGCCGGGGGGCGGAGGTCGGCAATCAGCCCCAGCATTTT. Its protein product is CASSGRGAEVGNQPQHF. The rearrangement links TRBV7-9 to TRBJ1-5; D possibly corresponds to TRBD1 (6 bases). This CDR3 region has 17 residues. V lost 5 bases, J lost 2 bases, and 19 bases lay in between. The germline V gene encodes CDR1 SEHNR and CDR2 FQNEAQ (reference sequence).

The CDR3 nucleotides are TGTGCCAGCAGTCCCCGCGGCAGTTTGAACACTGAAGCTTTCTTT. This gives the protein CASSPRGSLNTEAFF. The rearrangement joins TRBV6-2 or TRBV6-3 to TRBJ1-1, with D unresolved. The length of the CDR3 is 15 residues. The germline V and J ends were trimmed by 5 bases and 0 bases, with 13 bases remaining between them. The germline CDR1 and CDR2 sequences are MNHEY and SVGEGT.

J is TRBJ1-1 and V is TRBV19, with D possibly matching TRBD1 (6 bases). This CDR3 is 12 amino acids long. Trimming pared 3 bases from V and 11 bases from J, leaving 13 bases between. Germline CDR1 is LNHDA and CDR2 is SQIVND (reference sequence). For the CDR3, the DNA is TGTGCCAGTAGTATGTGGGGCAGGGGCGCTTTCTTT. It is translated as CASSMWGRGAFF.

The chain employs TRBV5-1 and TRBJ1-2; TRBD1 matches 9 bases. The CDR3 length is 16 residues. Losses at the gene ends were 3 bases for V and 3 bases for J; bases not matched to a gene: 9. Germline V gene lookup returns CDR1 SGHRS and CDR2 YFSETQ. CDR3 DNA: TGCGCCAGCAGCTCCGGGACAGGGAACGGGTACTATGGCTACACCTTC. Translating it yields CASSSGTGNGYYGYTF.

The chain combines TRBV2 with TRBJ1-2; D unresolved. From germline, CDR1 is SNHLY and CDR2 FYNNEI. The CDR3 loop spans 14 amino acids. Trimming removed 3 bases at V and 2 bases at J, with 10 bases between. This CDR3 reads CASSDEAENYGYTF. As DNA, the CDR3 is TGTGCCAGCAGTGATGAGGCCGAGAACTATGGCTACACCTTC.

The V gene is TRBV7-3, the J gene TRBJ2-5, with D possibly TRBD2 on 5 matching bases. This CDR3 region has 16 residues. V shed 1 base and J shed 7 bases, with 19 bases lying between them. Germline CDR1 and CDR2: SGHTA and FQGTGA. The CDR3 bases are TGTGCCAGCAGCTTAAGGTGCGGGCGTATCTTAGGGACCCAGTACTTC. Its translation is CASSLRCGRILGTQYF.

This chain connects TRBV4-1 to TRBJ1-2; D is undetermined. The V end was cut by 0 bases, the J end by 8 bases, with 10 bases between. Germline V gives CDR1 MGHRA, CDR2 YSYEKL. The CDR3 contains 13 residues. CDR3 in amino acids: CASSQEHLSGYTF. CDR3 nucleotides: TGCGCCAGCAGCCAAGAACACCTTTCCGGCTACACCTTC.

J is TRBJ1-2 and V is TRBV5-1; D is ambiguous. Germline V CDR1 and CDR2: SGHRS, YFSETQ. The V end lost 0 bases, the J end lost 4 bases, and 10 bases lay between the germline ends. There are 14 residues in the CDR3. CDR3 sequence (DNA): TGCGCCAGCAGCTTGGATGCCAGCGTCTATGGCTACACCTTC. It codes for CASSLDASVYGYTF.

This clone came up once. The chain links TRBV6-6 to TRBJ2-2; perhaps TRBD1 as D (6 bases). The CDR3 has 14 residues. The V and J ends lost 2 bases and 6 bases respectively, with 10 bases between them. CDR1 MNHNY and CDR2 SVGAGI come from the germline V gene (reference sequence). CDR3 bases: TGTGCCAGCAGTTACGCAGGGACACCCGGGGAGCTGTTTTTT. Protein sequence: CASSYAGTPGELFF.

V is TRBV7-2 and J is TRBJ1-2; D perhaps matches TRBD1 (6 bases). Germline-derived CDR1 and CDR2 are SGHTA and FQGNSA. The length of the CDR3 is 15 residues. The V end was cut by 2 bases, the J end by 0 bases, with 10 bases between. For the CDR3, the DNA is TGTGCCAGCAGCTTAAAGGCAGGGGCTAACTATGGCTACACCTTC. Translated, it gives CASSLKAGANYGYTF.

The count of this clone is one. CDR3 nucleotides: TGTGCCAGCAGCCCCGAGTTCACCGGGGAGCTGTTTTTT. Protein product: CASSPEFTGELFF. The chain has TRBV7-3 and TRBJ2-2; D is uncertain. The length of the CDR3 is 13 residues. The germline V gene encodes CDR1 SGHTA and CDR2 FQGTGA. Trimming took off 5 bases at V and 4 bases at J, with 8 bases between the two ends.

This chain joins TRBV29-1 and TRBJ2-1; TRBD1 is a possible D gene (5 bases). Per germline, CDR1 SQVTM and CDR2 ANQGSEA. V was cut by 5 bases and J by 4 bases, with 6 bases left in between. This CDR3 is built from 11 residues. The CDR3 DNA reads TGCAGCGTTCGACAGTACAATGAGCAGTTCTTC. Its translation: CSVRQYNEQFF.

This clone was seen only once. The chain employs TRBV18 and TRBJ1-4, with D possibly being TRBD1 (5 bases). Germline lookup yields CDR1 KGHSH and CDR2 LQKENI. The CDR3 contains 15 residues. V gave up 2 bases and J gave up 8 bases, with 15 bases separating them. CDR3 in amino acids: CASSPLGQGREKLFF. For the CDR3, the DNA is TGTGCCAGCTCACCATTGGGCCAGGGAAGGGAAAAACTGTTTTTT.

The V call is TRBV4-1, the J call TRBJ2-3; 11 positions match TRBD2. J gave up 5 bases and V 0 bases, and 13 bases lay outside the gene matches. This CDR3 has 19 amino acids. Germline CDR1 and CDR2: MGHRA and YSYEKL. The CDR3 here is CASSQDLWVSGGAKDTQYF. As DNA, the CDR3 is TGCGCCAGCAGCCAAGATCTTTGGGTTAGCGGGGGGGCGAAAGATACGCAGTATTTT.

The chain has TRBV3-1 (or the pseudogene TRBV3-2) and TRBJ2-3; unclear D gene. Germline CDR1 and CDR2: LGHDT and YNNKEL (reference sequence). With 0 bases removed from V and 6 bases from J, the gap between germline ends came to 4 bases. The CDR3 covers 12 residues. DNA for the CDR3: TGTGCCAGCAGCCAAGAGGAGGATACGCAGTATTTT. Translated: CASSQEEDTQYF.

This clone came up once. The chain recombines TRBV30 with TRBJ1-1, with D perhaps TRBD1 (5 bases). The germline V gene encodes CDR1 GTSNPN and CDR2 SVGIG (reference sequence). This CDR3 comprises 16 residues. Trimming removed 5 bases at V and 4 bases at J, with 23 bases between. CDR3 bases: TGTGCCTGGTCGTACGGTCTCAACAGCGGGGGCACTGAAGCTTTCTTT. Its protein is CAWSYGLNSGGTEAFF.

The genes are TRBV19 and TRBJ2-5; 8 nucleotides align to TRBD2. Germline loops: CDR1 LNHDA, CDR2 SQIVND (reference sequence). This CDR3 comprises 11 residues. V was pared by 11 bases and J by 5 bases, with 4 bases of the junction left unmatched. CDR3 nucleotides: TGTGCCTCGGGAGGGGGTGAGACCCAGTACTTC. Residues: CASGGGETQYF.

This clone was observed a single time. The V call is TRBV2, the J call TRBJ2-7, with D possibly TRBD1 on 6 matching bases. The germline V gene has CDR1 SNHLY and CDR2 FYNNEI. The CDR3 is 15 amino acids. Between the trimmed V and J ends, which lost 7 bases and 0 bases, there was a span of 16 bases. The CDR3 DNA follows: TGTGCCAGCACGATCGAAGGACAGAGCTCCTACGAGCAGTACTTC. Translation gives CASTIEGQSSYEQYF.

The CDR3, as DNA: TGTGCCACCAGCAGAGTGGGGGGTTTACAGCAGTTCTTC. It translates to CATSRVGGLQQFF. The V gene is TRBV15, the J gene TRBJ2-1, with D maybe TRBD2 (6 bases). V gave up 1 base and J gave up 11 bases, with 12 bases separating them. CDR3 length: 13 residues. The germline gives CDR1 LNHNV, CDR2 YYDKDF (reference sequence). The variable domain in full, completed from reference TRBV15 and TRBJ2-1, reads DAMVIQNPRYQVTQFGKPVTLSCSQTLNHNVMYWYQQKSSQAPKLLFHYYDKDFNNEADTPDNFQSRRPNTSFCFLDIRSPGLGDTAMYLCATSRVGGLQQFFGPGTRLTVL.

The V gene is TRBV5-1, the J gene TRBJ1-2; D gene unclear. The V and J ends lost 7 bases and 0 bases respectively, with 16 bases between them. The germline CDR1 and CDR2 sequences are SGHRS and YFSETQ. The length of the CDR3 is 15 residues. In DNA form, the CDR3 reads TGCGCCAGCGTGTTGTTGGCCAGTTCTAACTATGGCTACACCTTC. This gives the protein CASVLLASSNYGYTF.

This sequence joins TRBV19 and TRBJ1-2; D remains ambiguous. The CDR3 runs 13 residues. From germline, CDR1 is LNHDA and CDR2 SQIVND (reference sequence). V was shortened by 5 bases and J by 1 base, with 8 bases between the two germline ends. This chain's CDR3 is CASSFASNYGYTF. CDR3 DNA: TGTGCCAGTAGTTTCGCGAGTAACTATGGCTACACCTTC.

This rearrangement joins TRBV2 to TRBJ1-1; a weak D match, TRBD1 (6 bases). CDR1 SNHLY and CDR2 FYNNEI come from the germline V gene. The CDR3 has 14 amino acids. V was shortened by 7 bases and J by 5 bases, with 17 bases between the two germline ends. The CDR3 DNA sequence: TGTGCCAGCACCCCCCAGGGGTTGAGGACTGAAGCTTTCTTT. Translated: CASTPQGLRTEAFF.

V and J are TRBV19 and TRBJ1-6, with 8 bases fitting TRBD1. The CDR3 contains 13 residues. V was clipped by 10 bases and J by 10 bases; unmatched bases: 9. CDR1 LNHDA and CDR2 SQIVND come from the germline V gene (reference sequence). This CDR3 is CATKGQGGSPLHF. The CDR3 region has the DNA TGTGCCACAAAAGGACAGGGAGGCTCACCCCTCCACTTT.

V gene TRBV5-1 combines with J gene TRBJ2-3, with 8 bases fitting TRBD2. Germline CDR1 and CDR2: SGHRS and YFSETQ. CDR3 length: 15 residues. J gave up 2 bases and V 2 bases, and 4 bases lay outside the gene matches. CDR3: CASSLSRGDTDTQYF. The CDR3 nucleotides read TGCGCCAGCAGCTTATCGCGGGGGGACACAGATACGCAGTATTTT.

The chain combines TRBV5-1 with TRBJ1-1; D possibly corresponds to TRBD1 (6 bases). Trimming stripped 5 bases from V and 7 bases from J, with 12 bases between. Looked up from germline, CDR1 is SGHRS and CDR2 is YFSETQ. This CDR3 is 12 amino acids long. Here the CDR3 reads CASRLDSVEAFF. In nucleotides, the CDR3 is TGCGCCAGCAGGCTGGACAGCGTTGAAGCTTTCTTT.